The 28 T cell receptor beta chains given below trace back to one sample, sequenced in a study of blood T cells in healthy people across ages. Then a second PCR, running roughly 6 to 12 cycles, was carried out with a sample-barcoded 5' primer and a J-beta primer mix. In TCRdb, the 5' RACE reads were re-called with MiXCR into one record per CDR3 protein. Of about 1.4 million distinct CDR3 sequences in the sample, almost 60% were seen once. Sequencing was done on a sample of blood. All receptors derive from a young man in good health.

The V gene is TRBV6-2 or TRBV6-3, the J gene TRBJ2-7, with 7 positions matching TRBD2. The CDR3 has 17 residues. Germline CDR1 and CDR2: MNHEY and SVGEGT. The junction had 15 bases not matched to a gene; V was cut back by 3 bases and J by 4 bases. The CDR3 sequence: CASSYLFGSGKVYEQYF. DNA for the CDR3: TGTGCCAGCAGTTATCTGTTCGGGAGCGGGAAGGTATACGAGCAGTACTTC.

The rearrangement uses TRBV10-3 and TRBJ2-1, with TRBD1 matching 10 bases. With V trimmed by 2 bases and J by 5 bases, 9 bases remained unmatched. The CDR3 is made up of 17 amino acids. Germline values: CDR1 ENHRY, CDR2 SYGVKD. CDR3 sequence: CAISEPTGTGVDNEQFF. Written as DNA, the CDR3 is TGTGCCATCAGTGAGCCGACCGGGACAGGGGTTGACAATGAGCAGTTCTTC.

The chain links TRBV6-6 to TRBJ2-7; D is unresolved. The DNA end lines up better with TRBJ2-5; the J call may be wrong. Looked up from germline, CDR1 is MNHNY and CDR2 is SVGAGI (reference sequence). CDR3 length equals 14 residues. CDR3 nucleotide sequence: TGTGCCAGCAGTTACTCTGGGGTCAGGGAGACCCAGTACTTC. Protein product: CASSYSGVRETQYF.

The gene calls are TRBV6-5 and TRBJ1-1; no reliable D call. The CDR3 sequence is 12 residues long. Germline V CDR1 and CDR2: MNHEY, SVGAGI. V dropped 0 bases and J dropped 8 bases, with 7 bases sitting between them. CDR3 region: CASSYSYGEAFF. CDR3 nucleotide sequence: TGTGCCAGCAGTTACTCATACGGGGAAGCTTTCTTT.

This clonotype has more than one count but fewer than ten. The chain combines TRBV5-6 with TRBJ2-4; 7 bases align to TRBD2. The J call may be wrong; the DNA end is better matched by TRBJ2-7. The CDR3 spans 14 residues. The germline gives CDR1 SGHDT, CDR2 YYEEEE. CDR3 bases: TGTGCCAGCAGCTTCTGGGGGGGGACCTACGAGCAGTACTTC. Its translation is CASSFWGGTYEQYF.

The chain employs TRBV28 and TRBJ2-7, with 7 bases aligning to TRBD1. Trimming at V came to 7 bases and at J to 2 bases, leaving 11 bases not matched to a gene. Germline V gene data show CDR1 as MDHEN and CDR2 as SYDVKM. CDR3 size: 15 residues. The DNA of the CDR3 is TGTGCCAGCACGACTTCCGGGACAGAAGCCTACGAGCAGTACTTC. Residues: CASTTSGTEAYEQYF.

The J gene is TRBJ2-4, the V gene TRBV25-1; D tentatively fits TRBD1 or TRBD2 (7 bases each). V gave up 2 bases and J gave up 8 bases, with 13 bases separating them. The germline CDR1 and CDR2 sequences are MGHDK and SYGVNS. The CDR3 extends over 14 amino acids. CDR3 nucleotide sequence: TGTGCCAGCAGTGAAGCAGCAGGGGGGGACATTCAGTACTTC. This translates into CASSEAAGGDIQYF. The full variable domain, rest sourced from reference TRBV25-1 and TRBJ2-4, is EADIYQTPRYLVIGTGKKITLECSQTMGHDKMYWYQQDPGMELHLIHYSYGVNSTEKGDLSSESTVSRIRTEHFPLTLESARPSHTSQYLCASSEAAGGDIQYFGAGTRLSVL.

J is TRBJ2-3 and V is TRBV20-1, with D possibly TRBD2 on 6 matching bases. Between the trimmed V and J ends, which lost 1 base and 14 bases, there was a span of 19 bases. The CDR3 is 13 amino acids. Per the germline V gene, CDR1 is DFQATT and CDR2 is SNEGSKA (reference sequence). The CDR3 DNA sequence: TGCAGTGCTAGAGGATCGGGGGACGGACTCGCGTATTTT. Its protein product is CSARGSGDGLAYF.

The chain joins TRBV4-3 to TRBJ2-2; D uncertain. The V end lost 1 base, the J end lost 5 bases, and 23 bases lay between the germline ends. This CDR3 region has 19 residues. CDR1 and CDR2 (germline): LGHNA, YSLEER. CDR3 residues: CASSQGFVNPLMNTGELFF. CDR3 bases: TGCGCCAGCAGCCAAGGGTTCGTGAACCCGCTTATGAATACCGGGGAGCTGTTTTTT.

The chain employs TRBV2 and TRBJ2-7, with D tentatively TRBD2 (6 bases). This CDR3 has 14 residues. CDR1 and CDR2 (germline): SNHLY, FYNNEI. Deletions cut 3 bases from V and 3 bases from J, with 12 bases between. The chain's CDR3 is CASSEGRTNYEQYF. CDR3 sequence (DNA): TGTGCCAGCAGTGAGGGGCGGACTAACTACGAGCAGTACTTC.

This clonotype was recorded a few times. The chain joins TRBV3-1 to TRBJ1-2; TRBD1 is a possible D gene (5 bases). This CDR3 comprises 16 residues. V lost 5 bases and J lost 4, with 20 bases in between. From germline, CDR1 is LGHDT and CDR2 YNNKEL (reference sequence). The CDR3 sequence is CASSTRDWGNVYGYTF. CDR3 DNA sequence: TGTGCCAGCAGCACCCGGGACTGGGGGAATGTCTATGGCTACACCTTC.

V usage is TRBV10-3 and J usage is TRBJ2-7, with a possible D match to TRBD2 (6 bases). The CDR3 has 17 amino acids. V was shortened by 0 bases and J by 0 bases, with 15 bases between the two germline ends. The germline CDR1 and CDR2 sequences are ENHRY and SYGVKD. For the CDR3, the DNA is TGTGCCATCAGTGAGTCGAACGGAGGGATAAGCTCCTACGAGCAGTACTTC. It codes for CAISESNGGISSYEQYF.

V usage is TRBV7-2 and J usage is TRBJ2-7, with 7 positions matching TRBD1. CDR3 length: 15 residues. Losses at the gene ends were 4 bases for V and 3 bases for J; bases not matched to a gene: 9. Germline V gene lookup returns CDR1 SGHTA and CDR2 FQGNSA. This CDR3 is CASSSDRTLYYEQYF. Written as DNA, the CDR3 is TGTGCCAGCAGCTCGGACAGGACCCTTTACTACGAGCAGTACTTC.

This clonotype was counted between two and nine times. The chain combines TRBV4-1 with TRBJ2-4, with a tentative D call TRBD2 (6 bases). The tail of the sequence fits TRBJ2-7 better, so the J call may be wrong. Germline-derived CDR1 and CDR2 are MGHRA and YSYEKL. There are 15 residues in the CDR3. The CDR3, as DNA: TGCGCCAGCAGCCAAGGTAGTGGGGAGGACTACGAGCAGTACTTC. It encodes CASSQGSGEDYEQYF.

The rearrangement links TRBV14 to TRBJ2-3; D may be TRBD1 or TRBD2 (5 bases each). CDR1 SGHDN and CDR2 FVKESK come from the germline V gene. V gave up 1 base and J gave up 6 bases, with 20 bases separating them. The CDR3 contains 17 residues. This CDR3 is CASSQGLVPGARDTQYF. For the CDR3, the DNA is TGTGCCAGCAGCCAAGGATTGGTCCCCGGGGCTCGCGATACGCAGTATTTT.

The chain employs TRBV15 and TRBJ1-1; D remains unclear. Trimming took 0 bases from V and 4 from J, leaving 12 bases between them. The CDR3 is 15 residues long. Germline V CDR1 and CDR2: LNHNV, YYDKDF (reference sequence). The CDR3 region has the DNA TGTGCCACCAGCAGAGATCCATTTGGAAGCACTGAAGCTTTCTTT. Translated: CATSRDPFGSTEAFF.

This clonotype was recorded once. J is TRBJ2-4 and V is TRBV13, with D perhaps matching TRBD1 (6 bases). The DNA end is more similar to TRBJ2-7, so the J call may be wrong. The CDR3 consists of 15 residues. Germline values: CDR1 PRHDT, CDR2 FYEKMQ (reference sequence). CDR3 residues: CASSFAGAGVYEQYF. The CDR3, as DNA: TGTGCCAGCAGCTTCGCTGGGGCAGGGGTCTACGAGCAGTACTTC.

The chain joins TRBV18 to TRBJ2-1; D is uncertain. The CDR3 runs 12 residues. Trimming pared 2 bases from V and 6 bases from J, leaving 5 bases between. Per the germline V gene, CDR1 is KGHSH and CDR2 is LQKENI. The CDR3 protein is CASSPILNEQFF. The CDR3 DNA sequence: TGTGCCAGCTCACCAATCCTCAATGAGCAGTTCTTC.

The V gene is TRBV6-1, the J gene TRBJ2-7; D unresolved. With 8 bases removed from V and 0 bases from J, the gap between germline ends came to 14 bases. The CDR3 loop spans 14 amino acids. From germline, CDR1 is MNHNS and CDR2 SASEGT. CDR3 region: CASGFQRGSYEQYF. CDR3 coding DNA: TGTGCCAGCGGGTTCCAACGCGGCTCCTACGAGCAGTACTTC.

In this sample, this clonotype turned up a few times. This chain joins TRBV29-1 and TRBJ2-2; TRBD1 agrees at 7 bases. V shed 8 bases and J 0 bases; nucleotides not matched to a gene: 3. The CDR3 length is 13 residues. Per the germline V gene, CDR1 is SQVTM and CDR2 is ANQGSEA. This CDR3 reads CSLGQPNTGELFF. CDR3 sequence (DNA): TGCAGCCTGGGACAGCCGAACACCGGGGAGCTGTTTTTT.

This clonotype turned up a few times. The rearrangement joins TRBV27 to TRBJ1-1; D remains ambiguous. The CDR3 covers 13 residues. Trimming shortened V by 5 bases and J by 11 bases, and 18 bases separated the two germline ends. Germline CDR1 and CDR2: MNHEY and SMNVEV (reference sequence). DNA for the CDR3: TGTGCCAGCAGTGTAACCGGGCCCATCAACGCTTTCTTT. Protein product: CASSVTGPINAFF.

This clonotype was seen just once. J is TRBJ2-7 and V is TRBV7-2; D is possibly TRBD2 (6 bases). Trimming removed 10 bases at V and 0 bases at J, with 19 bases between. CDR1 and CDR2 from the germline V gene are SGHTA and FQGNSA. The CDR3 consists of 15 residues. The DNA for the CDR3 is TGTGCCACCGGCGGGGTGGGAGTTTACTCCTACGAGCAGTACTTC. It yields the protein CATGGVGVYSYEQYF.

This clonotype was seen a single time. The chain couples TRBV11-2 to TRBJ2-7, with TRBD2 identical over 8 bases. In germline, CDR1 is SGHAT, CDR2 FQNNGV. The CDR3 has 15 residues. V lost 5 bases and J lost 3; bases outside the gene matches: 9. DNA for the CDR3: TGTGCCAGCAGCGCCGGGGGGACTAGAAACTACGAGCAGTACTTC. Translated: CASSAGGTRNYEQYF.

This clonotype was observed once. This chain joins TRBV12-3 or TRBV12-4 and TRBJ2-5, with 8 bases that match TRBD1. CDR3 length: 17 residues. Trimming removed 5 bases from V and 5 bases from J; junction bases left unmatched: 16. Here the CDR3 DNA reads TGTGCCAGCAGTGCCCTATTGGACAGGGCTTTGGGGGAGACCCAGTACTTC. Amino acid sequence: CASSALLDRALGETQYF.

V gene TRBV5-1 combines with J gene TRBJ1-5; unclear D gene. The CDR3 sequence is 13 residues long. Germline assignment: CDR1 SGHRS and CDR2 YFSETQ. Trimming stripped 1 base from V and 5 bases from J, with 7 bases between. The CDR3 DNA reads TGCGCCAGCAGCTTGACTACAGATCAGCCCCAGCATTTT. Translated: CASSLTTDQPQHF.

The V and J genes are TRBV10-1 and TRBJ2-5, with D unclear. The DNA end is a closer match to TRBJ2-7, so the J assignment may be wrong. The germline gives CDR1 WNHNN, CDR2 SYGVQD (reference sequence). CDR3 size: 14 residues. The CDR3, as DNA: TGCGCCAGCAGTGAATCGGGTCTTGATGACGAGCAGTACTTC. Its protein is CASSESGLDDEQYF.

V and J are TRBV9 and TRBJ2-2; 8 nucleotides align to TRBD1. This CDR3 is built from 15 residues. The germline V gene encodes CDR1 SGDLS and CDR2 YYNGEE. The junction had 5 bases not matched to a gene; V was cut back by 3 bases and J by 4 bases. DNA for the CDR3: TGTGCCAGCAGCGAAAACAGGGGGTGCACCGGGGAGCTGTTTTTT. This encodes CASSENRGCTGELFF.

The chain couples TRBV20-1 to TRBJ2-4; D ambiguous. TRBJ2-7 explains the end of the DNA better; the J call may be wrong. The CDR3 is made up of 13 amino acids. Germline CDR1 DFQATT, CDR2 SNEGSKA (reference sequence). CDR3 sequence reads: CSARPTTAYEQYF. The CDR3 region has the DNA TGCAGTGCTAGACCCACGACGGCCTACGAGCAGTACTTC.